The sequence of this T cell receptor beta chain was determined in a study of cytotoxic CD8 clonotypes in ibrutinib-treated CLL. Overall study results and limits: Public clonotypes (which were uncommon) either contracted or remained stable on treatment.

Profiled with immunoSEQ multiplex PCR; TCRdb holds only in-frame clones, not every one. The table shows 7,300 or so clones, with roughly 84% occurring only once. As regards this clone: Its antigen remains unknown.

Per the germline V gene, CDR1 is SGHNT and CDR2 is YYREEE (reference sequence). This CDR3 region has 12 residues. V lost 0 bases and J 6 bases, leaving 7 bases between the germline ends. The chain couples TRBV5-4 to TRBJ2-7; a weak D match, TRBD2 (5 bases). The sequence derives from a human donor with chronic lymphocytic leukemia. The sequenced sample was PBMCs, obtained before ibrutinib treatment. The CDR3 is CASSLGGREQYF. The CDR3 DNA is TGTGCCAGCAGCTTGGGAGGGCGCGAGCAGTACTTC.